Described below is a single T cell receptor beta chain sequence and its context. As yet, its antigen is unknown. The CDR3 contains 16 residues. Trimming took 1 base from V and 2 from J; bases not matched to a gene: 5. Germline CDR1 reads MGHRA; CDR2 reads YSYEKL. PCR used 60 Vbeta primers and 13 Jbeta primers. Some clones are missing from TCRdb's copy, which holds only in-frame ones; the method was immunoSEQ multiplex PCR. This sample has 100,000 or so clones, with more than 65% found just once. This specimen belongs to a study of cytomegalovirus exposure and HLA in healthy donors. For the study at large: Researchers previously reported finding fewer than 140 million unique TCR beta sequences from around 200 million T cells. Drawn from HLA-typed donors, 83 million or so unique TCRs were held in an early data release.

General study findings and limits: Per a later analysis, 15,000 to 20,000 TCR beta sequences showed association with HLA alleles at 0.05 false discovery rate.

The clonotype originates from a woman between 18 and 29 years old in good health and CMV-seropositive. The gene calls are TRBV4-1 and TRBJ2-7; 10 nucleotides match TRBD2. Sequenced material: PBMCs. CDR3 loop: CASSQGGLAGAYEQYF. The CDR3, as DNA: TGCGCCAGCAGCCAAGGTGGGCTAGCGGGAGCCTACGAGCAGTACTTC.